This passage covers 11 T cell receptor beta chains from one sample sequenced in a study of response to subunit inactivated influenza vaccine. TCRdb recomputed calls from the RT-PCR reads with MiXCR, one row per CDR3 protein. The table includes approximately 530,000 distinct CDR3 sequences, less than 7.5% detected once. The starting material was PBMCs from blood, obtained 23 months after vaccination. Receptors originate from a man aged 50-75 years who received an inactivated influenza vaccine.

This clonotype was picked up a small number of times. The genes are TRBV3-1 and TRBJ1-6; D is possibly TRBD1 (5 bases). The CDR3 covers 14 residues. V shed 3 bases and J shed 11 bases, with 14 bases lying between them. Germline CDR1 is LGHDT and CDR2 is YNNKEL (reference sequence). In DNA form, the CDR3 reads TGTGCCAGCAGCCAGTCGGGACGGCCAGCACCCCTCCACTTT. This gives the protein CASSQSGRPAPLHF.

This chain uses TRBV20-1 with TRBJ2-2, with a possible D match to TRBD2 (5 bases). Trimming cost V 6 bases and J 0 bases, with 20 bases left between them. Germline values: CDR1 DFQATT, CDR2 SNEGSKA (reference sequence). The CDR3 has 17 amino acids. The CDR3 region is CSARLSSGVANTGELFF. The CDR3 region has the DNA TGCAGTGCCCGGTTGAGTTCCGGGGTCGCGAACACCGGGGAGCTGTTTTTT.

CDR3 nucleotide sequence: TGTGCCAGCAGTGAAGTAGTAGCGGGGGATTGGATGGGAGAGACCCAGTACTTC. As protein: CASSEVVAGDWMGETQYF. The chain links TRBV2 to TRBJ2-5; 9 positions agree with TRBD2. CDR3 size: 18 residues. The germline gives CDR1 SNHLY, CDR2 FYNNEI. Trimming took 1 base from V and 4 from J; bases not matched to a gene: 13.

The table lists this clonotype with many counts. The genes are TRBV11-2 and TRBJ1-1, with D uncertain. Deletions cut 5 bases from V and 4 bases from J, with 14 bases between. CDR1 is SGHAT and CDR2 is FQNNGV in the germline V gene. This CDR3 has 14 amino acids. CDR3 region: CASSTWVEGTEAFF. DNA of the CDR3: TGTGCCAGCAGCACGTGGGTGGAGGGCACTGAAGCTTTCTTT.

This clonotype turned up a few times. The CDR3 here is CASSQVQDTDTQYF. The CDR3 DNA follows: TGCGCCAGCAGCCAAGTCCAGGACACAGATACGCAGTATTTT. The V call is TRBV4-3, the J call TRBJ2-3; no firm D call. V gave up 1 base and J gave up 2 bases, with 7 bases separating them. The CDR3 totals 14 residues. CDR1 LGHNA and CDR2 YSLEER come from the germline V gene.

This clonotype was detected many times. The chain joins TRBV12-3 or TRBV12-4 to TRBJ2-3, with D tentatively TRBD1 (6 bases). V dropped 3 bases and J dropped 2 bases, with 9 bases sitting between them. There are 14 residues in the CDR3. CDR3 loop: CASSLWGLTDTQYF. CDR3 DNA sequence: TGTGCCAGCAGTTTGTGGGGGCTCACAGATACGCAGTATTTT.

This clonotype was picked up a small number of times. The V call is TRBV20-1, the J call TRBJ2-7; D may be TRBD1 or TRBD2 (7 bases each). Deletions cut 3 bases from V and 2 bases from J, with 14 bases between. CDR3 length: 14 amino acids. CDR1 and CDR2 from the germline V gene are DFQATT and SNEGSKA (reference sequence). CDR3 DNA sequence: TGCAGTGCTAGGCAGGGGGGGCCACCCTACGAGCAGTACTTC. It is translated as CSARQGGPPYEQYF.

The sample holds many counts of this clonotype. This chain joins TRBV12-3 or TRBV12-4 and TRBJ2-4, with D perhaps matching TRBD2 (7 bases). Trimming removed 0 bases from V and 1 base from J, with 16 bases in between. There are 18 residues in the CDR3. In DNA form, the CDR3 reads TGTGCCAGCAGTTTAGCCGTTGCGGGGGCCCGGGCCAAAAACATTCAGTACTTC. Its translation: CASSLAVAGARAKNIQYF.

Only a few counts were recorded for this clonotype. The J gene is TRBJ2-5, the V gene TRBV6-1, with D tentatively TRBD1 (5 bases). V shed 8 bases and J shed 5 bases, with 12 bases lying between them. Germline CDR1 MNHNS, CDR2 SASEGT. The CDR3 length is 12 residues. CDR3 sequence (DNA): TGTGCCAGCGTTGAGAACAGGGAGACCCAGTACTTC. Translation: CASVENRETQYF.

The sample holds many counts of this clonotype. The chain uses TRBV15 and TRBJ2-7; TRBD2 aligns across 13 bases. Germline assignment: CDR1 LNHNV and CDR2 YYDKDF (reference sequence). The CDR3 consists of 18 residues. V trimming: 1 base; J trimming: 6 bases; junction bases outside the gene matches: 12. The CDR3, as DNA: TGTGCCACCAGCAGAGGTCCCTTTGGGACTAGCGGGACAGTCGAGCAGTACTTC. Its protein product is CATSRGPFGTSGTVEQYF.

Worth noting for this clonotype: A junction end diverges from the germline sequence, so it may reflect a read error. The chain employs TRBV20-1 and TRBJ2-3; TRBD2 might be the D (5 bases). The germline V gene encodes CDR1 DFQATT and CDR2 SNEGSKA (reference sequence). The CDR3 contains 17 residues. In DNA, the CDR3 is TGCAGTGCTGGAGATATGAGGGTACCAACTTTCACAGATACGCAGTATTTT. Translating gives CSAGDMRVPTFTDTQYF.